A single sample gave rise to the 23 T cell receptor beta chains below, sequenced in a study of OX40 agonist ivuxolimab in advanced cancers. To prepare the library, the immunoSEQ multiplex PCR assay was applied. Imported from immuneACCESS, the table was reduced by TCRdb to in-frame sequences with V and J called. These copies leave out some clones; in studies compared against another copy, an unresolved V gene accounts for under half, and the cause of the remainder is not known. The sample has around 39,000 clones on record, about 80% of them singletons. Of the sample, about 2% falls within the top ten clones. The material sequenced was CD4+ or CD8+ T cells sorted from blood, taken in a trial of the OX40 agonist ivuxolimab. The receptors stem from an adult with an advanced solid tumor such as melanoma, head and neck, liver or kidney cancer.

V gene TRBV18 combines with J gene TRBJ1-1; D not resolved. Looked up from germline, CDR1 is KGHSH and CDR2 is LQKENI. Deletions cut 1 base from V and 6 bases from J, with 15 bases between. This CDR3 is built from 15 residues. CDR3 sequence (DNA): TGTGCCAGCTCACCACAAAAGATATCGGGTCCTGAAGCTTTCTTT. Translation: CASSPQKISGPEAFF.

The V gene is TRBV5-1, the J gene TRBJ2-1; D remains unclear. The germline gives CDR1 SGHRS, CDR2 YFSETQ. V lost 0 bases to trimming and J lost 5 bases, with 6 bases between them. The CDR3 is made up of 13 amino acids. CDR3 in DNA: TGCGCCAGCAGCTTGGACCTGAACAATGAGCAGTTCTTC. It codes for CASSLDLNNEQFF.

The J gene is TRBJ1-2, the V gene TRBV7-6; weak D call: TRBD1 (5 bases). The CDR3 runs 13 residues. V lost 4 bases and J lost 6, with 12 bases in between. Germline V gene lookup returns CDR1 SGHVS and CDR2 FNYEAQ. This CDR3 reads CASSSFGGNGYTF. In DNA, the CDR3 is TGTGCCAGCAGCTCGTTCGGGGGAAATGGCTACACCTTC.

The chain links TRBV29-1 to TRBJ1-1; a possible D gene is TRBD1 (5 bases). Trimming took 3 bases from V and 2 from J, leaving 7 bases between them. CDR1 is SQVTM, CDR2 ANQGSEA, per germline. This CDR3 comprises 12 residues. This CDR3 reads CSVERGNTEAFF. As DNA, the CDR3 is TGCAGCGTTGAGAGGGGAAACACTGAAGCTTTCTTT. The variable domain in full, with the rest retrieved from reference TRBV29-1 and TRBJ1-1, is SAVISQKPSRDICQRGTSLTIQCQVDSQVTMMFWYRQQPGQSLTLIATANQGSEATYESGFVIDKFPISRPNLTFSTLTVSNMSPEDSSIYLCSVERGNTEAFFGQGTRLTVV.

The J gene is TRBJ2-7, the V gene TRBV7-8; 7 bases map to TRBD1. This CDR3 is 15 amino acids long. V lost 5 bases and J lost 4; bases outside the gene matches: 11. The germline gives CDR1 SGHVS, CDR2 FQNEAQ. The CDR3 loop reads CASSTRQGRGYEQYF. The CDR3 DNA is TGTGCCAGCAGCACCCGACAGGGTAGGGGTTACGAGCAGTACTTC. Full variable domain (remainder filled in from reference TRBV7-8 and TRBJ2-7): GAGVSQSPRYKVAKRGQDVALRCDPISGHVSLFWYQQALGQGPEFLTYFQNEAQLDKSGLPSDRFFAERPEGSVSTLKIQRTQQEDSAVYLCASSTRQGRGYEQYFGPGTRLTVT.

The chain employs TRBV18 and TRBJ2-7; TRBD2 matches at 10 bases. The CDR3 is made up of 15 amino acids. V shed 1 base, J shed 4 bases, and the junction held 4 bases outside the gene matches. CDR1 and CDR2 from the germline V gene are KGHSH and LQKENI. In nucleotides, the CDR3 is TGTGCCAGCTCACCACGAACTAGCGGGGCTTACGAGCAGTACTTC. Its protein is CASSPRTSGAYEQYF.

This chain links TRBV6-4 with TRBJ1-1; 7 bases map to TRBD1. CDR3 length: 13 amino acids. CDR1 MRHNA and CDR2 SNTAGT come from the germline V gene. J gave up 0 bases and V 6 bases, and 1 base lay outside the gene matches. CDR3 bases: TGTGCCAGCAGGGACAGGTTGAACACTGAAGCTTTCTTT. It translates to CASRDRLNTEAFF.

This chain links TRBV4-1 with TRBJ1-1, with 9 bases lining up with TRBD1. Trimming at V came to 4 bases and at J to 4 bases, leaving 7 bases not matched to a gene. The CDR3 consists of 15 residues. Germline V gives CDR1 MGHRA, CDR2 YSYEKL. The CDR3 DNA reads as TGCGCCAGCAGCCGAGGGACAGGGCTTGCCACTGAAGCTTTCTTT. Its protein is CASSRGTGLATEAFF.

The rearrangement uses TRBV19 and TRBJ1-3; the D is unclear. Trimming stripped 2 bases from V and 0 bases from J, with 14 bases between. The germline V gene encodes CDR1 LNHDA and CDR2 SQIVND (reference sequence). The CDR3 sequence is 17 residues long. The CDR3 DNA follows: TGTGCCAGTAGTATACTCTCTAGAGGTTTCTCTGGAAACACCATATATTTT. It codes for CASSILSRGFSGNTIYF.

This chain joins TRBV7-2 and TRBJ2-1, with D possibly TRBD1 on 5 matching bases. The ends were cut back, 7 bases at V and 4 bases at J, with 17 bases in the middle. This CDR3 has 15 amino acids. Looked up from germline, CDR1 is SGHTA and CDR2 is FQGNSA. CDR3 DNA: TGTGCCAGCACCACCACCCCGACAGTTTACAATGAGCAGTTCTTC. Its translation: CASTTTPTVYNEQFF.

This clone was observed a few times. The rearrangement joins TRBV2 to TRBJ1-1; 7 bases match TRBD1. From germline, CDR1 is SNHLY and CDR2 FYNNEI. The CDR3 has 15 amino acids. The V segment lost 4 bases and the J segment 6 bases; nucleotides outside the gene matches: 11. CDR3: CASSGGDSRFAEAFF. The CDR3 nucleotides are TGTGCCAGCAGTGGGGGGGACAGTCGTTTCGCTGAAGCTTTCTTT.

The chain recombines TRBV5-1 with TRBJ1-1, with 8 bases matching TRBD1. This CDR3 has 15 residues. Looked up from germline, CDR1 is SGHRS and CDR2 is YFSETQ. The ends lost 7 bases at V and 5 bases at J; junction bases unmatched: 13. The CDR3, as DNA: TGCGCCAGCTTTGAGGTCAGGGGGCTGGAAACTGAAGCTTTCTTT. Protein product: CASFEVRGLETEAFF.

Only a few counts were recorded for this clone. The gene calls are TRBV5-5 and TRBJ2-1; TRBD1 might be the D (6 bases). The CDR3 has 15 amino acids. V was clipped by 6 bases and J by 0 bases, with 13 bases between them. Looked up from germline, CDR1 is SGHKS and CDR2 is YYEKEE (reference sequence). CDR3 in DNA: TGTGCCAGCAATCACGACAGGAGCTCCTACAATGAGCAGTTCTTC. Translation gives CASNHDRSSYNEQFF.

J is TRBJ1-1 and V is TRBV5-1; D may be TRBD1 (5 bases). The CDR3 loop spans 14 amino acids. Deletions cut 4 bases from V and 1 base from J, with 11 bases between. CDR1 and CDR2 (germline): SGHRS, YFSETQ. The CDR3 DNA is TGCGCCAGCAGCCCGGGACGGGGGAACACTGAAGCTTTCTTT. This codes for CASSPGRGNTEAFF.

V and J are TRBV4-3 and TRBJ1-2, with D perhaps TRBD1 (5 bases). This CDR3 has 15 amino acids. V dropped 0 bases and J dropped 2 bases, with 10 bases sitting between them. Germline V gene sequence: CDR1 LGHNA, CDR2 YSLEER. The CDR3 DNA sequence: TGCGCCAGCAGCCAAGAAGTCGACAGCAACTATGGCTACACCTTC. It specifies CASSQEVDSNYGYTF.

V gene TRBV2 combines with J gene TRBJ2-5; possibly TRBD1 or TRBD2 for D (6 bases each). Trimming pared 8 bases from V and 5 bases from J, leaving 15 bases between. The germline V gene encodes CDR1 SNHLY and CDR2 FYNNEI. The CDR3 extends over 13 amino acids. CDR3 DNA: TGTGCCAGCCTCCGGGGGCGAGAGGAGACCCAGTACTTC. Translated, it gives CASLRGREETQYF. The full variable domain, rest sourced from reference TRBV2 and TRBJ2-5, is EPEVTQTPSHQVTQMGQEVILRCVPISNHLYFYWYRQILGQKVEFLVSFYNNEISEKSEIFDDQFSVERPDGSNFTLKIRSTKLEDSAMYFCASLRGREETQYFGPGTRLLVL.

This sequence joins TRBV5-4 and TRBJ1-2, with unresolved D. The CDR3 has 15 amino acids. The germline CDR1 and CDR2 sequences are SGHNT and YYREEE (reference sequence). V shed 4 bases and J shed 4 bases, with 17 bases lying between them. The CDR3 here is CASSNGPSPRYGYTF. The CDR3 bases are TGTGCCAGCAGCAACGGACCCTCTCCTCGCTATGGCTACACCTTC.

This clone was found a few times. The chain employs TRBV6-6 and TRBJ1-4; TRBD1 matches at 7 bases. Germline CDR1 is MNHNY and CDR2 is SVGAGI (reference sequence). J lost 5 bases, V lost 8 bases, and 8 bases had no gene match. The CDR3 has 14 residues. The CDR3 spells CASEDRDLNEKLFF. The CDR3 DNA reads TGTGCCAGCGAAGACAGGGACTTAAATGAAAAACTGTTTTTT.

The V gene is TRBV15, the J gene TRBJ1-3; no definite D call. With 1 base removed from V and 0 bases from J, the gap between germline ends came to 7 bases. Looked up from germline, CDR1 is LNHNV and CDR2 is YYDKDF (reference sequence). The CDR3 extends over 15 amino acids. The CDR3 region is CATSRGGPSGNTIYF. CDR3 bases: TGTGCCACCAGCAGAGGAGGGCCCTCTGGAAACACCATATATTTT.

V usage is TRBV25-1 and J usage is TRBJ2-1; 10 nucleotides line up with TRBD1. V dropped 7 bases and J dropped 7; count of bases not matched to a gene: 10. The CDR3 is 15 amino acids. The germline V gene has CDR1 MGHDK and CDR2 SYGVNS. CDR3 nucleotide sequence: TGTGCCAGCATCTCGGACAGGGGGTTAGCTAATGAGCAGTTCTTC. Encoded protein: CASISDRGLANEQFF.

The CDR3 here is CSAGGTNYGYTF. CDR3 DNA: TGCAGCGCAGGGGGGACTAACTATGGCTACACCTTC. The chain uses TRBV29-1 and TRBJ1-2; TRBD1 aligns across 7 bases. The CDR3 has 12 residues. Germline values: CDR1 SQVTM, CDR2 ANQGSEA. The trim removed 7 bases at V and 0 bases at J, leaving 2 bases unmatched.

The J gene is TRBJ1-2, the V gene TRBV19; TRBD1 matches 10 bases. Trimming took 8 bases from V and 3 from J; bases not matched to a gene: 3. The germline V gene has CDR1 LNHDA and CDR2 SQIVND (reference sequence). The CDR3 contains 13 residues. The CDR3 is CASADRGYYGYTF. The CDR3 DNA reads as TGTGCCAGTGCGGACAGGGGGTACTATGGCTACACCTTC. The full variable domain, its missing parts supplied by reference TRBV19 and TRBJ1-2, is DGGITQSPKYLFRKEGQNVTLSCEQNLNHDAMYWYRQDPGQGLRLIYYSQIVNDFQKGDIAEGYSVSREKKESFPLTVTSAQKNPTAFYLCASADRGYYGYTFGSGTRLTVV.

This chain joins TRBV6-5 and TRBJ1-1, with a weak D call TRBD1 (5 bases). Germline CDR1 and CDR2: MNHEY and SVGAGI. Trimming shortened V by 8 bases and J by 4 bases, and 11 bases separated the two germline ends. This CDR3 comprises 12 residues. Here the CDR3 reads CASLDRITEAFF. The CDR3 coding sequence is TGTGCCAGCCTAGACAGAATCACTGAAGCTTTCTTT.